The 21 T cell receptor beta chains reported below all come from one sample, sequenced in a study of CD8+CD57+ T cells in acquired aplastic anemia. CDR3 and TCR beta VDJ profiling relied on a genomic DNA template. TCRdb independently ran MiXCR on the reads; one entry per CDR3 protein. Here the sample spans hundreds of thousands of distinct CDR3 sequences, roughly 64% being singletons. Sequencing used sorted CD4+, CD8+, or CD8+CD57+ T cells (not recorded which) from PBMCs. All receptors derive from a human donor in good health, serving as a control.

This clonotype was counted a single time. At one end the junction does not follow the germline gene, possibly because of a read error. This chain links TRBV25-1 with TRBJ2-3; 9 bases agree with TRBD2. CDR1 MGHDK and CDR2 SYGVNS come from the germline V gene. This CDR3 is built from 15 residues. The DNA for the CDR3 is TGTGCCAGCAGTGGGATTGGGACTAGCAAAGATACGCAGTATTTT. Translating it yields CASSGIGTSKDTQYF.

As for this clonotype: Since no conserved phenylalanine or tryptophan closes the CDR3, a read error is the likely cause. Here the CDR3 reads CAISDNGDFNEKLFL. Written as DNA, the CDR3 is TGTGCCATCAGTGATAACGGGGACTTCAATGAAAAACTGTTTTTG. The chain carries TRBV10-3 and TRBJ1-4, with TRBD1 as a possible D gene (5 bases). The CDR3 extends over 15 amino acids. The V gene lost 3 bases and the J gene lost 5 bases, with 13 bases spanning the gap. Germline V gene data show CDR1 as ENHRY and CDR2 as SYGVKD.

Ten or more counts support this clonotype. The chain links TRBV2 to TRBJ1-3; D call uncertain. Trimming took off 5 bases at V and 3 bases at J, with 11 bases between the two ends. This CDR3 is built from 14 residues. Looked up from germline, CDR1 is SNHLY and CDR2 is FYNNEI. The CDR3 DNA reads as TGTGCCAGCAGTCTCGACGGAATTGGAAACACCATATATTTT. It is translated as CASSLDGIGNTIYF.

This clonotype was detected a few times. The chain combines TRBV25-1 with TRBJ1-2; 9 bases map to TRBD1. V dropped 10 bases and J dropped 8; count of bases not matched to a gene: 23. The CDR3 extends over 17 amino acids. In germline, CDR1 is MGHDK, CDR2 SYGVNS. The CDR3, as DNA: TGTGCCACTAACAAAGAGAACAGGGGGCTACCTTCAGGAGGCTACACCTTC. Translating gives CATNKENRGLPSGGYTF.

A word on this clonotype: One end of the junction varies from germline; a read error may be responsible. This CDR3 is CASSLEAGGAGSPLHF. CDR3 nucleotide sequence: TGTGCCAGCAGCTTGGAGGCTGGCGGGGCTGGGTCACCCCTCCACTTT. The rearrangement links TRBV5-1 to TRBJ1-6, with D maybe TRBD1 (5 bases). CDR3 length equals 16 residues. Germline V gene data show CDR1 as SGHRS and CDR2 as YFSETQ.

This clonotype has a handful of counts. This chain joins TRBV24-1 and TRBJ1-2; 9 bases match TRBD1. The V and J ends lost 7 bases and 9 bases, in that order; junction bases with no gene match: 11. CDR1 is KGHDR, CDR2 SFDVKD, per germline. This CDR3 is built from 14 residues. CDR3 in amino acids: CATRETGGETSYTF. The CDR3 region has the DNA TGTGCCACCAGGGAGACAGGGGGTGAGACAAGCTACACCTTC.

This chain joins TRBV9 and TRBJ2-2; 8 bases align to TRBD1. From germline, CDR1 is SGDLS and CDR2 YYNGEE. After removal of 0 bases from V and 7 bases from J, the junction contained 8 bases not matched to a gene. The CDR3 contains 16 residues. CDR3 sequence (DNA): TGTGCCAGCAGCGTAGGAGGGCAGGGGGCCGGCGGGGAGCTGTTTTTT. The encoded protein is CASSVGGQGAGGELFF.

This chain links TRBV25-1 with TRBJ1-2, with TRBD1 matching over 8 bases. The V segment lost 6 bases and the J segment 7 bases; nucleotides outside the gene matches: 16. Germline CDR1 is MGHDK and CDR2 is SYGVNS. CDR3 length equals 16 residues. The CDR3: CASSAPGRQGQSGYTF. The CDR3 DNA reads TGTGCCAGCAGCGCTCCAGGACGACAGGGGCAGAGTGGCTACACCTTC.

The chain couples TRBV7-2 to TRBJ1-4; TRBD1 is a possible D gene (6 bases). Germline-derived CDR1 and CDR2 are SGHTA and FQGNSA. This CDR3 has 14 amino acids. Trimming removed 3 bases from V and 5 bases from J, with 10 bases in between. CDR3 DNA: TGTGCCAGCAGCTTCCAGGGGCAGAATGAAAAACTGTTTTTT. This translates into CASSFQGQNEKLFF.

The rearrangement links TRBV7-8 to TRBJ1-1; no clear D. Trimming stripped 5 bases from V and 6 bases from J, with 13 bases between. This CDR3 is 13 amino acids long. Germline-derived CDR1 and CDR2 are SGHVS and FQNEAQ. The CDR3 sequence is CASSHSRNAEAFF. CDR3 DNA sequence: TGTGCCAGCAGCCACAGTCGGAATGCTGAAGCTTTCTTT.

About this clonotype itself: A read error may account for a junction end that differs from germline. The V and J genes are TRBV5-1 and TRBJ2-7; D possibly corresponds to TRBD2 (5 bases). This CDR3 contains 11 residues. CDR1 SGHRS and CDR2 YFSETQ come from the germline V gene. Written as DNA, the CDR3 is TGCGCCAGCAGCCAAGAGGGCGAGGCGGACTTC. Its protein product is CASSQEGEADF.

The chain combines TRBV6-2 or TRBV6-3 with TRBJ2-1, with D possibly being TRBD1 or TRBD2 (5 bases each). The CDR3 covers 14 residues. V dropped 6 bases and J dropped 0 bases, with 9 bases sitting between them. CDR1 MNHEY and CDR2 SVGEGT come from the germline V gene. The CDR3 sequence is CASRGDRSYNEQFF. In nucleotides, the CDR3 is TGTGCCAGCAGGGGGGATCGCTCCTACAATGAGCAGTTCTTC.

V and J are TRBV5-8 and TRBJ2-7, with a possible D match to TRBD2 (6 bases). The CDR3 spans 15 residues. Trimming took off 3 bases at V and 4 bases at J, with 17 bases between the two ends. In germline, CDR1 is SGHTS, CDR2 YDEGEE. CDR3 coding DNA: TGTGCCAGCAGCTCGCTGGGGGTCGGGGGATACGAGCAGTACTTC. Residues: CASSSLGVGGYEQYF.

V gene TRBV7-2 combines with J gene TRBJ2-2; D is unresolved. Germline values: CDR1 SGHTA, CDR2 FQGNSA. V gave up 2 bases and J gave up 6 bases, with 13 bases separating them. This CDR3 has 15 residues. In DNA form, the CDR3 reads TGTGCCAGCAGCTTAAACTCGATCAACCCCGGGGAGCTGTTTTTT. It is translated as CASSLNSINPGELFF. The full variable domain, its missing parts supplied by reference TRBV7-2 and TRBJ2-2, is GAGVSQSPSNKVTEKGKDVELRCDPISGHTALYWYRQSLGQGLEFLIYFQGNSAPDKSGLPSDRFSAERTGGSVSTLTIQRTQQEDSAVYLCASSLNSINPGELFFGEGSRLTVL.

This clonotype was picked up a small number of times. The chain employs TRBV10-2 and TRBJ2-3, with TRBD1 identical over 8 bases. Germline V lookup: CDR1 WSHSY, CDR2 SAAADI. This CDR3 has 14 amino acids. V was clipped by 0 bases and J by 8 bases; unmatched bases: 4. This chain's CDR3 is CASSESTGEGTQYF. The CDR3 DNA sequence: TGCGCCAGCAGTGAGTCGACAGGGGAAGGTACGCAGTATTTT.

The gene calls are TRBV24-1 and TRBJ2-1, with 8 bases that match TRBD1. V lost 4 bases, J lost 4 bases, and 5 bases stayed unmatched. The CDR3 extends over 15 amino acids. CDR1 KGHDR and CDR2 SFDVKD come from the germline V gene. CDR3 coding DNA: TGTGCCACCAGTGAAGCCAGGGGGCCTTACAATGAGCAGTTCTTC. It specifies CATSEARGPYNEQFF.

V is TRBV20-1 and J is TRBJ2-7; D is possibly TRBD1 or TRBD2 (6 bases each). This CDR3 contains 15 residues. Germline V gene sequence: CDR1 DFQATT, CDR2 SNEGSKA (reference sequence). The CDR3 DNA follows: TGCAGAGGGAACGGGGGTGGGGGGCGTCCCTACGAGCAGTACTTC. Its protein is CRGNGGGGRPYEQYF.

This clonotype was observed many times. This chain links TRBV6-1 with TRBJ1-2, with 8 bases fitting TRBD1. With V trimmed by 2 bases and J by 7 bases, 9 bases remained unmatched. Germline loops: CDR1 MNHNS, CDR2 SASEGT. This CDR3 region has 15 residues. This CDR3 reads CASSEWAQGAPGYTF. DNA for the CDR3: TGTGCCAGCAGTGAATGGGCTCAGGGGGCGCCTGGCTACACCTTC.

V usage is TRBV2 and J usage is TRBJ1-2, with 7 bases aligning to TRBD1. This CDR3 is 15 amino acids long. V shed 3 bases, J shed 5 bases, and the junction held 9 bases outside the gene matches. Germline values: CDR1 SNHLY, CDR2 FYNNEI. The DNA of the CDR3 is TGTGCCAGCAGTGATTCGACAGGGAGATTATATGGCTACACCTTC. It translates to CASSDSTGRLYGYTF.

Worth noting for this clonotype: Lacking the conserved final phenylalanine or tryptophan, this CDR3 likely reflects a read error. No DNA is shown, since the ends of the CDR3 on it are uncertain; the CDR3 is the one TCRdb lists. J is TRBJ1-6 and V is TRBV2; TRBD1 is the table's D call and was not checked against the DNA. CDR1 SNHLY and CDR2 FYNNEI come from the germline V gene. The CDR3 sequence runs 13 residues, both termini included. The CDR3 protein is CATSRQGDSPLDL.

This chain connects TRBV20-1 to TRBJ1-2, with 7 bases identical to TRBD1. The V gene's germline CDR1 is DFQATT and CDR2 SNEGSKA (reference sequence). The V gene end was trimmed by 6 bases and the J gene end by 12 bases; junction bases not matched to a gene: 13. The CDR3 sequence is 12 residues long. DNA for the CDR3: TGCAGTGCCAATGACAGGGATAGAACACACACCTTC. Residues: CSANDRDRTHTF.